These T cell receptor beta chains were read from a single sample in a study of neurological immune-mediated disorders. TCRdb re-analysed the 5' RACE reads in MiXCR, keeping a single row per CDR3 protein. Among around 31,000 distinct CDR3 sequences, around 4% were seen once, and the ten largest hold 20% to 30%. The sequencing input was CD4+ T cells from blood. Receptors originate from a woman in her 40s in good health. CDR3s include the opening cysteine and the closing phenylalanine or tryptophan. Fields, in order: V gene, J gene, clone size, D gene, CDR3 DNA, CDR3 protein. A D gene is named only where the DNA matches it firmly. Size values are once, few and many counts, or a class for expanded clones, and some rows have none.

TRBV7-9	TRBJ2-2	many	.	TGTGCCAGCAGCTTAGCCGGGGAGCTGTTTTTT	CASSLAGELFF
TRBV11-3	TRBJ2-1	.	TRBD1	TGTGCCAGCAGCTTAGAGGGACAGGAACACCATCCCAGTTTCTTC	CASSLEGQEHHPSFF
TRBV7-8	TRBJ2-2	many	TRBD2	TGTGCCAGCCTAAGTCTAGCGGGGGGGCTGGGCACCGGGGAGCTGTTTTTT	CASLSLAGGLGTGELFF
TRBV7-8	TRBJ1-1	many	TRBD1	TGTGCCAGCAGCGAACAGGGACAGGGCAGCACTGAAGCTTTCTTT	CASSEQGQGSTEAFF
TRBV20-1	TRBJ2-3	many	.	TGCAGTGCTAGAGGAACCACAGATACGCAGTATTTT	CSARGTTDTQYF
TRBV10-3	TRBJ2-3	many	.	TGTGCCATCAGTGGATCGGGCGATACGCAGTATTTT	CAISGSGDTQYF
TRBV20-1	TRBJ2-5	many	.	TGCAGTGCTAGAGGTGGGGAGACCCAGTACTTC	CSARGGETQYF
TRBV27	TRBJ2-7	many	TRBD2	TGTGCCAGCAGTTTTAGCGGGGGTGGGGGCTCCTACGAGCAGTACTTC	CASSFSGGGGSYEQYF
TRBV2	TRBJ1-5	many	TRBD1	TGTGCCAGCACCTTACAGGGGACGAGCAATCAGCCCCAGCATTTT	CASTLQGTSNQPQHF
TRBV6-5	TRBJ1-1	many	.	TGTGCCAGCAGTTACTCGAGAGGGAAGAACACTGAAGCTTTCTTT	CASSYSRGKNTEAFF
TRBV18	TRBJ2-5	many	TRBD1	TGTGCCAGCTTACCCAACAGGGGACCGCAAGAGACCCAGTACTTC	CASLPNRGPQETQYF
TRBV20-1	TRBJ2-7	many	.	TGCAGTGCTAGAGATTCGGCTGGAAGGTACGAGCAGTACTTC	CSARDSAGRYEQYF
TRBV10-3	TRBJ1-2	many	.	TGTGCCATCAGTGAAGGTCAGAACTATGGCTACACCTTC	CAISEGQNYGYTF
TRBV28	TRBJ2-1	many	TRBD1	TGTGCCAGCAGTCTCCAGGGGACAGCGCCCAATGAGCAGTTCTTC	CASSLQGTAPNEQFF
TRBV7-8	TRBJ1-2	many	TRBD1	TGTGCCAGCAGCTTAGCTAGGGGGCGGAGAGGGGTGGATGGCTACACCTTC	CASSLARGRRGVDGYTF
TRBV6-6	TRBJ2-5	many	.	TGTGCCAGCAGTCCCGTCTTGACAGGCACCCAAGAGACCCAGTACTTC	CASSPVLTGTQETQYF
TRBV12-3/TRBV12-4	TRBJ1-2	many	.	TGTGCCAGCGGAGGGACCCGCTATGGCTACACCTTC	CASGGTRYGYTF
TRBV20-1	TRBJ1-5	.	.	TGCAGTGTTGGGACACCGAATCAGCCCCAGCATTTT	CSVGTPNQPQHF
TRBV6-6	TRBJ2-3	many	TRBD2	TGTGCCAGCAGGAAAGCGGGAGCAGATACGCAGTATTTT	CASRKAGADTQYF
TRBV7-2	TRBJ2-2	.	.	TGTGCCAGTAGCTTATGGGCCAGGGGTCTCACTGGGGAGCTGTTTTTT	CASSLWARGLTGELFF
TRBV10-3	TRBJ1-1	many	.	TGTGCCATGGGGCCCGGGGAGGGGCGCACTGAAGCTTTCTTT	CAMGPGEGRTEAFF
TRBV15	TRBJ2-7	many	.	TGTGCCACCAGCAGAGATCACTTTGCTCAGTACTTC	CATSRDHFAQYF
TRBV3-1	TRBJ2-4	many	TRBD1	TGTGCCAGCAGCCAGACAGGGACGATAGCCAAAAACATTCAGTACTTC	CASSQTGTIAKNIQYF
TRBV30	TRBJ1-5	few	TRBD1	TGTGCCTGGAGTAGACAGGGTGGCAATCAGCCCCAGCATTTT	CAWSRQGGNQPQHF
TRBV20-1	TRBJ1-2	many	TRBD1	TGCAGTGCCAGGGGGCCCCCACAGGACCCACAGGGCTACACCTTC	CSARGPPQDPQGYTF
TRBV20-1	TRBJ2-7	many	TRBD2	TGCAGTGCTGAACCCGGGACTAGCGCGACCTACGAGCAGTACTTC	CSAEPGTSATYEQYF
TRBV20-1	TRBJ1-5	many	TRBD1	TGCAGTGCGCTTGACAGGGCCCAGCCCCAGCATTTT	CSALDRAQPQHF
TRBV18	TRBJ1-5	few	TRBD1	TGTGCCAGCTCACCACTAGGACAGGGGGGCAATCAGCCCCAGCATTTT	CASSPLGQGGNQPQHF
TRBV10-3	TRBJ2-7	many	.	TGTGCCATCAGTGAGTCCTGGGCGTCCTACGAGCAGTACTTC	CAISESWASYEQYF
TRBV7-2	TRBJ2-7	many	.	TGTGCCAGCAGCTTGCACAGCTCCTACGAGCAGTACTTC	CASSLHSSYEQYF
TRBV28	TRBJ1-1	many	.	TGTGCCAGCACCACGACAGGGAACACTGAAGCTTTCTTT	CASTTTGNTEAFF
TRBV25-1	TRBJ1-4	many	TRBD1	TGTGCCAGCAGCGCGGCCGGGACAGGGAACGAAAAACTGTTTTTT	CASSAAGTGNEKLFF
TRBV5-5	TRBJ1-6	many	.	TGTGCCAGCACTCTGGACGCCGCGAGAGGACCCCTCCACTTT	CASTLDAARGPLHF
TRBV20-1	TRBJ2-2	many	TRBD2	TGCAGTGCTAGCCTAGCGGGAAGGACCGGGGAGCTGTTTTTT	CSASLAGRTGELFF
TRBV20-1	TRBJ2-1	many	TRBD2	TGCAGTGCTTGGCCGGGACTAGCCCGCGATGAGCAGTTCTTC	CSAWPGLARDEQFF
TRBV6-5	TRBJ2-1	many	TRBD2	TGTGCCAGCAGTTACGCTAGCGGGGGTTACAATGAGCAGTTCTTC	CASSYASGGYNEQFF
TRBV11-3	TRBJ2-2	few	TRBD2	TGTGCCAGCAGCTTGGGTCTAGCGGAGAACACCGGGGAGCTGTTTTTT	CASSLGLAENTGELFF
TRBV28	TRBJ2-5	many	.	TGTGCCAGCAGCTGGGGATTCCAAGAGACCCAGTACTTC	CASSWGFQETQYF
TRBV14	TRBJ1-1	medium-sized	.	TGTGCCAGCAGCTCCTGGGGGGTACCTGAAGCTTTCTTT	CASSSWGVPEAFF
TRBV29-1	TRBJ1-1	few	TRBD1	TGCAGCGTTGAGAAAGAGGGGGCCCGAGCTTTCTTT	CSVEKEGARAFF
TRBV11-3	TRBJ1-2	many	.	TGTGCCAGCAGCTTTCTTGCAGCGGGGCGAGGCTATGGCTACACCTTC	CASSFLAAGRGYGYTF
TRBV5-1	TRBJ2-3	many	.	TGCGCCAGCAGCTTTGGCGTAGGATTCACGGATACGCAGTATTTT	CASSFGVGFTDTQYF
TRBV10-3	TRBJ2-7	many	.	TGTGCCACACTCCGGGACGGTAGCTCCTACGAGCAGTACTTC	CATLRDGSSYEQYF
TRBV12-3/TRBV12-4	TRBJ2-7	many	.	TGTGCCAGCAGCCTACCACCTGGAGAGCAGTACTTC	CASSLPPGEQYF
TRBV7-7	TRBJ2-1	many	TRBD2	TGTGCCAGCAGCTTACGCGGGAGCAATGAGCAGTTCTTC	CASSLRGSNEQFF
TRBV7-2	TRBJ2-5	many	TRBD2	TGTGCCAGCAGCCTAAAAAGCGGGAGTATTCAAGAGACCCAGTACTTC	CASSLKSGSIQETQYF
TRBV4-1	TRBJ1-2	many	TRBD1	TGCGCCAGCAGCCACAGGACAGGGAGCCCGAAATTCTATGGCTACACCTTC	CASSHRTGSPKFYGYTF
TRBV5-1	TRBJ1-2	many	.	TGCGCCAGCAGCTTAGAGGACAGTAGGTATGGCTACACCTTC	CASSLEDSRYGYTF
TRBV20-1	TRBJ2-5	many	TRBD1	TGCAGTGCAAGTCCTATTCAGGGGGTGAAGACCCAGTACTTC	CSASPIQGVKTQYF
TRBV20-1	TRBJ2-5	many	.	TGCAGTGCTAGAGATCTCGTTGGGGGAGGGGGTCAAGAGACCCAGTACTTC	CSARDLVGGGGQETQYF